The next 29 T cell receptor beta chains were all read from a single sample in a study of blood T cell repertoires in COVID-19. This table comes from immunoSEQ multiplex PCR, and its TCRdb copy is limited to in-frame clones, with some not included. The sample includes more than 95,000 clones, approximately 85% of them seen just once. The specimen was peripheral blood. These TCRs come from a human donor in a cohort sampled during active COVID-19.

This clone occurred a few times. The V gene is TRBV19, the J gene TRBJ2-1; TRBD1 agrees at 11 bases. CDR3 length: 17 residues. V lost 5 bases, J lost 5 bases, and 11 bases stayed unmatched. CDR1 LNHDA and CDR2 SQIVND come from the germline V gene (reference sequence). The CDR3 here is CASSPIGQGAGNNEQFF. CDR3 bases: TGTGCCAGTAGTCCCATAGGACAGGGGGCCGGAAACAATGAGCAGTTCTTC.

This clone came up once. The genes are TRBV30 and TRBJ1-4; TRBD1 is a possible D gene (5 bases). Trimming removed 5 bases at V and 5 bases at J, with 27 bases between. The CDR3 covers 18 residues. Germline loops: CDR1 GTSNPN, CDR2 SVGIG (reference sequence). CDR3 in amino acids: CAWGRGVGGRSQNEKLFF. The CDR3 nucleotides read TGTGCCTGGGGTAGGGGCGTGGGGGGACGGAGCCAGAATGAAAAACTGTTTTTT.

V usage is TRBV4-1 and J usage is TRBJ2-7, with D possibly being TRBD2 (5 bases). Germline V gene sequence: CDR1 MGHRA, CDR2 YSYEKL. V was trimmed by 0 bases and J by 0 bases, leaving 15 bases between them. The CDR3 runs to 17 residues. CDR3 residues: CASSQDLATSISYEQYF. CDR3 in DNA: TGCGCCAGCAGCCAAGATCTAGCTACTTCCATCTCCTACGAGCAGTACTTC.

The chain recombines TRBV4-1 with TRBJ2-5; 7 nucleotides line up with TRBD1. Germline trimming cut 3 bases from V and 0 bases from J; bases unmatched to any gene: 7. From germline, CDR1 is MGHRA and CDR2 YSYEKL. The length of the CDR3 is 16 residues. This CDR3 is CASSHGQATYQETQYF. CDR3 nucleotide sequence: TGCGCCAGCAGCCACGGACAGGCGACGTACCAAGAGACCCAGTACTTC.

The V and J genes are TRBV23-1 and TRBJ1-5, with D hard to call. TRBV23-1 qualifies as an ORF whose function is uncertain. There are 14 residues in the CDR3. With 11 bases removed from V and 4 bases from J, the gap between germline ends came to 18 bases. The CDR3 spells CAGAGGRVNQPQHF. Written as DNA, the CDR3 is TGCGCCGGCGCGGGAGGGCGGGTTAATCAGCCCCAGCATTTT.

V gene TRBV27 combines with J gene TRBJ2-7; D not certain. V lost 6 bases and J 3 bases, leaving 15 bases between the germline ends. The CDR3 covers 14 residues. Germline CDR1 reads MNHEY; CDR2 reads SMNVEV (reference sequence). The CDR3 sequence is CASSPGLRSYEQYF. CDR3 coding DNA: TGTGCCAGCAGCCCGGGTCTCCGCAGCTACGAGCAGTACTTC.

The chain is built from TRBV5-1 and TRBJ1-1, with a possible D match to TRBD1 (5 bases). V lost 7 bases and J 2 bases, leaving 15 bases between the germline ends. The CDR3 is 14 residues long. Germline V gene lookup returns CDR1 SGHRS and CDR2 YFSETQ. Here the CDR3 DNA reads TGCGCCAGCCAGCGAGTAGGGGTAAACACTGAAGCTTTCTTT. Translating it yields CASQRVGVNTEAFF.

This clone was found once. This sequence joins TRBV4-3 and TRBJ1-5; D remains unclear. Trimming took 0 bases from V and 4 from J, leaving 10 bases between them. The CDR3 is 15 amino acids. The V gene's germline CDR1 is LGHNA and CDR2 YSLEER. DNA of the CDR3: TGCGCCAGCAGCCAAGATTACTTTTTAAATCAGCCCCAGCATTTT. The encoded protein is CASSQDYFLNQPQHF.

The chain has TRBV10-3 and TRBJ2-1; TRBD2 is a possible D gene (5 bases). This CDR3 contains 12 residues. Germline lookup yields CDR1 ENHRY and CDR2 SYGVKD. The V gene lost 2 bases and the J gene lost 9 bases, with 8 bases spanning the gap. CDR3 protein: CAISEGGSEQFF. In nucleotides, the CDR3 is TGTGCCATCAGTGAGGGAGGTAGTGAGCAGTTCTTC.

As DNA, the CDR3 is TGCGCCAGCAGCCGCCTAGCGGGAGTTGGGAATGAGCAGTTCTTC. Protein sequence: CASSRLAGVGNEQFF. This sequence joins TRBV4-1 and TRBJ2-1; 10 bases map to TRBD2. Germline loops: CDR1 MGHRA, CDR2 YSYEKL. CDR3 length: 15 amino acids. J gave up 7 bases and V 4 bases, and 7 bases lay outside the gene matches.

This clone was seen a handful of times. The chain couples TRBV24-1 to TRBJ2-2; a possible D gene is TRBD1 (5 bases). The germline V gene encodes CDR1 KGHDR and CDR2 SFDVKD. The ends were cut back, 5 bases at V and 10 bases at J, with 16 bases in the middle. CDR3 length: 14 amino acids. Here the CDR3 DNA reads TGTGCCACCAGTGGAGGTGGTGGGGCCAAGGAGCTGTTTTTT. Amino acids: CATSGGGGAKELFF.

CDR3 bases: TGTGCCAGCAGCCTTCAGGGGGGCCACGAGCAGTACTTC. Its translation is CASSLQGGHEQYF. The V gene is TRBV14, the J gene TRBJ2-7; D is perhaps TRBD1 (7 bases). V was trimmed by 4 bases and J by 5 bases, leaving 12 bases between them. Germline CDR1 SGHDN, CDR2 FVKESK. This CDR3 has 13 residues.

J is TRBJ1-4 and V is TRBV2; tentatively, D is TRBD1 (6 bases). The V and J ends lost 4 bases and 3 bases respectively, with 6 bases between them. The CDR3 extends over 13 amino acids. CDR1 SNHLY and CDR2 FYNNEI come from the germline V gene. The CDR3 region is CASSGQANEKLFF. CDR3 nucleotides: TGTGCCAGCAGTGGACAGGCTAATGAAAAACTGTTTTTT. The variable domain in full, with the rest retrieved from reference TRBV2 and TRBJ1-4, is EPEVTQTPSHQVTQMGQEVILRCVPISNHLYFYWYRQILGQKVEFLVSFYNNEISEKSEIFDDQFSVERPDGSNFTLKIRSTKLEDSAMYFCASSGQANEKLFFGSGTQLSVL.

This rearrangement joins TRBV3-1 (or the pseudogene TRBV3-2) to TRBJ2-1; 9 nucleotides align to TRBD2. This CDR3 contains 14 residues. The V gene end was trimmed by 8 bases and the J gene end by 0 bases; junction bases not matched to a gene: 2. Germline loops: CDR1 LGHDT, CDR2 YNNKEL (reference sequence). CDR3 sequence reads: CASVAGVSYNEQFF. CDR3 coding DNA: TGTGCCAGCGTAGCGGGAGTCTCCTACAATGAGCAGTTCTTC.

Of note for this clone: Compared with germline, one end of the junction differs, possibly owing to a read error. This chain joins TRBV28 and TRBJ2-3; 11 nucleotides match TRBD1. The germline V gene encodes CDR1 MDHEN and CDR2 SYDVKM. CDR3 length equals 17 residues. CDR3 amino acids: CASSFVSWTGGTDTQYF. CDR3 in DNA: TGTGCCAGCAGTTTCGTGTCGTGGACAGGGGGCACGGATACGCAGTATTTT.

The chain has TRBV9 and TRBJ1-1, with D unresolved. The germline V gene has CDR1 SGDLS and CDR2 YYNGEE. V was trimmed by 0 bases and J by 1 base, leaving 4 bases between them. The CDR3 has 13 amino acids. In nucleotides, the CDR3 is TGTGCCAGCAGCGTAGACTGGAACACTGAAGCTTTCTTT. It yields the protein CASSVDWNTEAFF.

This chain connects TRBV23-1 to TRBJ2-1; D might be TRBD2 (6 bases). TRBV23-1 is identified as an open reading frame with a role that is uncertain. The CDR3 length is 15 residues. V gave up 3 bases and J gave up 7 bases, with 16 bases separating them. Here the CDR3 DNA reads TGCGCCAGCAGTCATCCCCGTAGCGGACTTAATGAGCAGTTCTTC. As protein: CASSHPRSGLNEQFF.

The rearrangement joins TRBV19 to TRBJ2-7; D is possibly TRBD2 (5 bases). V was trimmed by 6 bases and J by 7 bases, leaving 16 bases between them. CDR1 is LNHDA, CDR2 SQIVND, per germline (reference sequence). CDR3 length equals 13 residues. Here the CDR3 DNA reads TGTGCCAGTAGGAGACCCCACGGGGAGGAGCAGTACTTC. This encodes CASRRPHGEEQYF.

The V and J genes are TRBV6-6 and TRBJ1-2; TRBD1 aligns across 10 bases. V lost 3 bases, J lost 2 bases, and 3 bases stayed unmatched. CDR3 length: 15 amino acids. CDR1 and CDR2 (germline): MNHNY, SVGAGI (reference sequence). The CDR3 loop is CASSYRDRGNYGYTF. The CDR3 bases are TGTGCCAGCAGTTATCGGGACAGGGGAAACTATGGCTACACCTTC.

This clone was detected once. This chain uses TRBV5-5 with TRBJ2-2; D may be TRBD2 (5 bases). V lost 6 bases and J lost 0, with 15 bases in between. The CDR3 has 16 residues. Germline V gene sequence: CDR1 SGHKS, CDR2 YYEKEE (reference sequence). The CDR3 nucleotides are TGTGCCAGCACTCGACGGGGAGCCCCGAACACCGGGGAGCTGTTTTTT. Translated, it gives CASTRRGAPNTGELFF.

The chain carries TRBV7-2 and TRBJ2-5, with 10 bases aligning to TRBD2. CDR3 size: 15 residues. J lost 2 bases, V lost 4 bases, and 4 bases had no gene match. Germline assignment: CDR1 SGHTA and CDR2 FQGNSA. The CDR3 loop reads CASSSLTSGQETQYF. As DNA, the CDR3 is TGTGCCAGCAGCTCACTGACTAGCGGGCAAGAGACCCAGTACTTC. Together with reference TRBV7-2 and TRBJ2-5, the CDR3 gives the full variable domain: GAGVSQSPSNKVTEKGKDVELRCDPISGHTALYWYRQSLGQGLEFLIYFQGNSAPDKSGLPSDRFSAERTGGSVSTLTIQRTQQEDSAVYLCASSSLTSGQETQYFGPGTRLLVL.

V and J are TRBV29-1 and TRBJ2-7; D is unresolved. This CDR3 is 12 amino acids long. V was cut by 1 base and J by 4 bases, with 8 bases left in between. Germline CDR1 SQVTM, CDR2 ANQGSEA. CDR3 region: CSVEVTDYEQYF. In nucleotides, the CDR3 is TGCAGCGTTGAAGTTACAGATTACGAGCAGTACTTC.

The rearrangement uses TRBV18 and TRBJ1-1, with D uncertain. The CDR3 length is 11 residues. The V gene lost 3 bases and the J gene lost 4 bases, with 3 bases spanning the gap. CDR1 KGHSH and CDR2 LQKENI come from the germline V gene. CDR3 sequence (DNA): TGTGCCAGCTCACCTCTCACTGAAGCTTTCTTT. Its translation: CASSPLTEAFF.

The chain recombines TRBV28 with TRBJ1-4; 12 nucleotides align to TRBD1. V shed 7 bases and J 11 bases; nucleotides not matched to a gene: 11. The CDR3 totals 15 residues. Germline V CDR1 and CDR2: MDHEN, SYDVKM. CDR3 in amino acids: CASTSSGTGGKKLFF. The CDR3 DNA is TGTGCCAGCACTTCAAGCGGGACAGGGGGCAAGAAACTGTTTTTT.

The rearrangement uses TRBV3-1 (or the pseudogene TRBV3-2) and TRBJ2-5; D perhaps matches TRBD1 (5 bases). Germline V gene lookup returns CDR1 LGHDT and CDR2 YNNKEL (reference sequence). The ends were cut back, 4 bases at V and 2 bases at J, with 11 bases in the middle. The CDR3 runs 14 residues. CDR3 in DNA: TGTGCCAGCAGCCTACAGGTAGGGCAAGAGACCCAGTACTTC. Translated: CASSLQVGQETQYF.

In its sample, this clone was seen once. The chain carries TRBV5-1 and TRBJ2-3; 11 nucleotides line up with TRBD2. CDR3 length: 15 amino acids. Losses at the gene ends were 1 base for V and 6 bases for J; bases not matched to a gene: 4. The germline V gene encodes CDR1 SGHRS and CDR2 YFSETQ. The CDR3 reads CASSLTSGRGDTQYF. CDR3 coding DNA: TGCGCCAGCAGCTTGACTAGCGGGAGAGGGGATACGCAGTATTTT.

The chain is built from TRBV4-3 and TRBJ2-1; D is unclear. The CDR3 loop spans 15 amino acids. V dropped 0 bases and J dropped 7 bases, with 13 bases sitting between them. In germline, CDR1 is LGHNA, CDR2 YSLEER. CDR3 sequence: CASSQEVYYENEQFF. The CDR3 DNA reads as TGCGCCAGCAGCCAAGAGGTTTACTACGAGAATGAGCAGTTCTTC.

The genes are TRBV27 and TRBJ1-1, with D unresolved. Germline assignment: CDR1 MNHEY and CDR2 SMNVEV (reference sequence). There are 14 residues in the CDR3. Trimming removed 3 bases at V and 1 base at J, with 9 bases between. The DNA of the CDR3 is TGTGCCAGCAGTTTTAGCGGCAGGAACACTGAAGCTTTCTTT. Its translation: CASSFSGRNTEAFF.

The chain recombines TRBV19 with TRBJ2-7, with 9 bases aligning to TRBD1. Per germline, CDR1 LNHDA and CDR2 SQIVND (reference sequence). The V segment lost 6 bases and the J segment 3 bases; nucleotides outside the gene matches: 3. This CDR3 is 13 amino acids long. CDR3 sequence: CASSPDRGYEQYF. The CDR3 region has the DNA TGTGCCAGTAGCCCGGACAGGGGCTACGAGCAGTACTTC.